These 11 T cell receptor beta chains were sequenced from one sample in a study of T cell responses to AZD1222 COVID-19 vaccine. The table came from immunoSEQ multiplex PCR; TCRdb's copy has only in-frame clones and leaves some out. Of just under 95,000 clones listed, around nine tenths are singletons. Source: peripheral blood, taken on day 0 of AZD1222 vaccination. These receptors were taken from an adult in good health.

This clone was seen more than once but under ten times. The chain carries TRBV18 and TRBJ2-7; TRBD1 aligns across 9 bases. The CDR3 consists of 17 residues. CDR1 is KGHSH, CDR2 LQKENI, per germline. V trimming: 4 bases; J trimming: 2 bases; junction bases outside the gene matches: 12. The chain's CDR3 is CASSLGTGIAWPYEQYF. CDR3 in DNA: TGTGCCAGCTCACTTGGGACAGGGATTGCCTGGCCCTACGAGCAGTACTTC. Complete variable domain (other parts from reference TRBV18 and TRBJ2-7): NAGVMQNPRHLVRRRGQEARLRCSPMKGHSHVYWYRQLPEEGLKFMVYLQKENIIDESGMPKERFSAEFPKEGPSILRIQQVVRGDSAAYFCASSLGTGIAWPYEQYFGPGTRLTVT.

The chain links TRBV21-1 to TRBJ2-7; TRBD1 is the table's D call and was not checked against the DNA. TRBV21-1 is reported as a pseudogene. The CDR3 totals 17 residues. This CDR3 reads CASSKEIRGTGDYEQYF. CDR3 sequence (DNA): TGTGCCAGCAGCAAAGAGATTCGGGGGACAGGGGACTACGAGCAGTACTTC.

This clone was counted a few times. The rearrangement links TRBV9 to TRBJ1-1; 7 bases align to TRBD1. This CDR3 contains 14 residues. The J segment lost 4 bases and the V segment lost 4 bases, leaving 7 bases of the junction unmatched. CDR1 and CDR2 (germline): SGDLS, YYNGEE. The CDR3 DNA sequence: TGTGCCAGCAGCATGACAGGGTGGGGCACTGAAGCTTTCTTT. It encodes CASSMTGWGTEAFF.

This clone was seen a few times. The genes are TRBV2 and TRBJ1-6; tentatively, D is TRBD1 (6 bases). CDR3 length: 13 amino acids. Per germline, CDR1 SNHLY and CDR2 FYNNEI. V dropped 6 bases and J dropped 6 bases, with 9 bases sitting between them. As DNA, the CDR3 is TGTGCCAGCAGGCAGGGGCGTAATTCACCCCTCCACTTT. Amino acid sequence: CASRQGRNSPLHF.

The CDR3, as DNA: TGTGCCAGCAGCCCCGACAGGGGAGTCGGGGAGCTGTTTTTT. As protein: CASSPDRGVGELFF. This chain connects TRBV6-5 to TRBJ2-2, with 8 bases aligning to TRBD1. This CDR3 contains 14 residues. CDR1 is MNHEY and CDR2 is SVGAGI in the germline V gene. V trimming: 6 bases; J trimming: 7 bases; junction bases outside the gene matches: 7.

The chain employs TRBV6-5 and TRBJ1-1; 7 bases fit TRBD1. This CDR3 has 13 residues. Germline V gene sequence: CDR1 MNHEY, CDR2 SVGAGI. Germline trimming cut 6 bases from V and 5 bases from J; bases unmatched to any gene: 6. This CDR3 reads CASRETGRTEAFF. Written as DNA, the CDR3 is TGTGCCAGCAGGGAGACAGGGAGGACTGAAGCTTTCTTT.

This rearrangement joins TRBV6-5 to TRBJ2-5; D is ambiguous. There are 12 residues in the CDR3. V lost 6 bases, J lost 6 bases, and 11 bases lay in between. From germline, CDR1 is MNHEY and CDR2 SVGAGI. This CDR3 is CASSPVGQTQYF. CDR3 coding DNA: TGTGCCAGCAGCCCCGTCGGGCAGACCCAGTACTTC.

The chain employs TRBV5-1 and TRBJ1-5; TRBD1 aligns across 7 bases. The ends lost 2 bases at V and 2 bases at J; junction bases unmatched: 10. CDR1 is SGHRS, CDR2 YFSETQ, per germline. The CDR3 sequence is 17 residues long. The CDR3 sequence: CASSLRPQGIGNQPQHF. The CDR3 coding sequence is TGCGCCAGCAGCTTACGTCCACAGGGGATAGGCAATCAGCCCCAGCATTTT.

The gene calls are TRBV30 and TRBJ1-3, with D unresolved. With 4 bases removed from V and 0 bases from J, the gap between germline ends came to 13 bases. This CDR3 contains 15 residues. Per germline, CDR1 GTSNPN and CDR2 SVGIG (reference sequence). The chain's CDR3 is CAWNPTANSGNTIYF. In nucleotides, the CDR3 is TGTGCCTGGAATCCGACCGCTAACTCTGGAAACACCATATATTTT.

The J gene is TRBJ1-2, the V gene TRBV4-2, with 9 bases matching TRBD1. The CDR3 has 15 residues. Germline CDR1 is LGHNA and CDR2 is YNFKEQ. V trimming: 0 bases; J trimming: 9 bases; junction bases outside the gene matches: 8. The CDR3 DNA reads TGTGCCAGCAGCCAAGATGGGCCGGGACAGGGAAGCTACACCTTC. Amino acids: CASSQDGPGQGSYTF.

The chain has TRBV18 and TRBJ1-1, with a tentative D call TRBD1 (5 bases). The CDR3 sequence is 14 residues long. V shed 3 bases and J shed 4 bases, with 12 bases lying between them. Germline V lookup: CDR1 KGHSH, CDR2 LQKENI. The CDR3 sequence is CASSPIPGSTEAFF. CDR3 nucleotide sequence: TGTGCCAGCTCACCGATCCCAGGGTCCACTGAAGCTTTCTTT.